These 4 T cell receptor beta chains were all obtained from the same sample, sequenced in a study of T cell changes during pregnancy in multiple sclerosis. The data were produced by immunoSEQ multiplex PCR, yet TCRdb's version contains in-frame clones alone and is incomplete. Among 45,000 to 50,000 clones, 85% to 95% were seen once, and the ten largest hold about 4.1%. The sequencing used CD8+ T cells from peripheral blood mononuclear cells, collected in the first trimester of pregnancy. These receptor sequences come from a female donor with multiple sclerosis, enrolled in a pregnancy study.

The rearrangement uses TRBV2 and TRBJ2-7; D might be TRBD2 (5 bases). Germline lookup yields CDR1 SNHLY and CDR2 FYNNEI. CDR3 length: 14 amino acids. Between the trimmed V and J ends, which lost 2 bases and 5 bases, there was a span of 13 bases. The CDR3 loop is CASSERWESHEQYF. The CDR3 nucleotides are TGTGCCAGCAGTGAACGGTGGGAGTCCCACGAGCAGTACTTC.

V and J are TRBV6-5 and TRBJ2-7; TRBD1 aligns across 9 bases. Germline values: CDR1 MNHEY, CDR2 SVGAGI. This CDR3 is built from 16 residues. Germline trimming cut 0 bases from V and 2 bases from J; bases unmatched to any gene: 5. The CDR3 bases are TGTGCCAGCAGTTACTCGATGGGACAGGGACCCTACGAGCAGTACTTC. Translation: CASSYSMGQGPYEQYF.

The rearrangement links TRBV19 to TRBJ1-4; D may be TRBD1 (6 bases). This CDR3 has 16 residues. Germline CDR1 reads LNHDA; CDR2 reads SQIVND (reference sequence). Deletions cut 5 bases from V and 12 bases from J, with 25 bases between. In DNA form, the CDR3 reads TGTGCCAGTAGTTTGGCAGGGGATAGGGTATTGAAACAACTGTTTTTT. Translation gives CASSLAGDRVLKQLFF.

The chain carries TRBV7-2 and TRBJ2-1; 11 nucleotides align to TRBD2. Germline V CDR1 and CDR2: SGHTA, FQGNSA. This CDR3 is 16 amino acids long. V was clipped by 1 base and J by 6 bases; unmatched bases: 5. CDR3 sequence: CASSLGPGLAGNEQFF. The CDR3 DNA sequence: TGTGCCAGCAGCTTAGGCCCCGGACTAGCGGGCAATGAGCAGTTCTTC.